This TCR beta chain was identified in a study of regulatory T cells in long-lasting Graves disease. On the study more broadly: Less than 3 months of antithyroid drugs had been taken by newly diagnosed Graves' patients.

CDR1 and CDR2 (germline): SGHAT, FQDESV (reference sequence). V lost 2 bases and J lost 5; bases outside the gene matches: 13. There are 17 residues in the CDR3. Building of the TCR beta libraries involved iRepertoire HTBI primers and Arm-PCR of CDR3 regions. TCRdb re-analysed the multiplex PCR reads in MiXCR, keeping a single row per CDR3 protein. The data hold about 540,000 distinct CDR3 sequences, with approximately 12% observed a single time. As for time point: newly diagnosed GD, antithyroid drugs for less than 3 months. Construction of the TCR library relied on RNA isolated from PBMCs. In Xi'an, China, an endocrinology department was the source of patients. This clonotype was observed at least ten times. The data were also submitted as part of a second study, on T cells in Graves' hyperthyroidism and ophthalmopathy. This second study says: The TCR CDR3 was amplified in a first-round RT-PCR using the HTBI primer set.

The genes are TRBV11-1 and TRBJ2-7; 9 bases align to TRBD1. The sequence derives from a man between 25 and 39 years old with Graves disease. Sequenced here: peripheral blood mononuclear cells (PBMCs), sampled at new diagnosis, from a patient treated with antithyroid drugs. The CDR3 bases are TGTGCCAGCAGCTTAATCAACCCCGGACAGGGGATTAACGAGCAGTACTTC. Protein: CASSLINPGQGINEQYF.